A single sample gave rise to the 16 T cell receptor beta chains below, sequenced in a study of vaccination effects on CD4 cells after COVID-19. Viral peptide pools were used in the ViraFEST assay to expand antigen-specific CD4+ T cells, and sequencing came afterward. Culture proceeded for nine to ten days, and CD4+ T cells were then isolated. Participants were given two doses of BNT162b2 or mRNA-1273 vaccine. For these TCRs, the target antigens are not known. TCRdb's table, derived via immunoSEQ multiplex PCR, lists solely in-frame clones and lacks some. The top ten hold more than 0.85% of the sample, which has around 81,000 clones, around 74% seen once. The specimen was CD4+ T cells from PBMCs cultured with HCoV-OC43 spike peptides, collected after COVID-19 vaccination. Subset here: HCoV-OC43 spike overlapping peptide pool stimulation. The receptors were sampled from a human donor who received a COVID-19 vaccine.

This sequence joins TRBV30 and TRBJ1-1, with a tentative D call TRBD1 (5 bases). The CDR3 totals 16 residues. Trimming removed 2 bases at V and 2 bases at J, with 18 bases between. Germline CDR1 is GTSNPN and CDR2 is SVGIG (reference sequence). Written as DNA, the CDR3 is TGTGCCTGGAGTTTCAGGGCCAAGGGAGTAAACACTGAAGCTTTCTTT. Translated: CAWSFRAKGVNTEAFF.

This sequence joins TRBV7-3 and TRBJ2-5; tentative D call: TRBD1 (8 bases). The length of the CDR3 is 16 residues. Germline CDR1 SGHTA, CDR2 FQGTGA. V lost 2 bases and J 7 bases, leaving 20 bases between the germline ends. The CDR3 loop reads CASSLGPGTGGGTQYF. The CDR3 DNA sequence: TGTGCCAGCAGCTTAGGGCCCGGGACAGGCGGGGGGACCCAGTACTTC.

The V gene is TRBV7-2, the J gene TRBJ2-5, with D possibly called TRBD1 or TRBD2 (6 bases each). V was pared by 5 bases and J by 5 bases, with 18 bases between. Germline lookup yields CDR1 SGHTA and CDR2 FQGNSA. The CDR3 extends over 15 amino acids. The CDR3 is CASSPLEGVRETQYF. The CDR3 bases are TGTGCCAGCAGCCCCCTGGAGGGGGTCAGGGAGACCCAGTACTTC.

DNA for the CDR3: TGTGCCAGCAGCCAAGATCGAATAGCAGAGACCCAGTACTTC. It codes for CASSQDRIAETQYF. The chain carries TRBV4-2 and TRBJ2-5; D not resolved. This CDR3 contains 14 residues. Germline V gene lookup returns CDR1 LGHNA and CDR2 YNFKEQ. V was trimmed by 0 bases and J by 4 bases, leaving 9 bases between them.

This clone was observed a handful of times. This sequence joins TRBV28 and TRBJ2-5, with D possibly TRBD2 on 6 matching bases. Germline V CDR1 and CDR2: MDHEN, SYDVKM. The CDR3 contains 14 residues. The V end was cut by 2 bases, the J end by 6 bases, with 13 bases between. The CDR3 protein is CASSLTRGGKTQYF. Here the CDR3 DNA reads TGTGCCAGCAGTTTAACGCGGGGCGGAAAGACCCAGTACTTC.

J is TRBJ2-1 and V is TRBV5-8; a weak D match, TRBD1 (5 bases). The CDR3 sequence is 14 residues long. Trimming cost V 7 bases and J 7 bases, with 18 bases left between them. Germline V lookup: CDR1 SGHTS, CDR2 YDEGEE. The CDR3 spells CASPGRASANEQFF. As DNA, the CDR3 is TGTGCCAGCCCCGGCAGGGCCTCAGCGAATGAGCAGTTCTTC.

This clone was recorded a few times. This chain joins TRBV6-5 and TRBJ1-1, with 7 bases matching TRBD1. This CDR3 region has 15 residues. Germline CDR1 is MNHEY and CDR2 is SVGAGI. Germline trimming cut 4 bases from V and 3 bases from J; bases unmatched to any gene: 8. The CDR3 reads CASSFTTGRDTEAFF. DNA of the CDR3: TGTGCCAGCAGTTTCACGACAGGGCGCGACACTGAAGCTTTCTTT.

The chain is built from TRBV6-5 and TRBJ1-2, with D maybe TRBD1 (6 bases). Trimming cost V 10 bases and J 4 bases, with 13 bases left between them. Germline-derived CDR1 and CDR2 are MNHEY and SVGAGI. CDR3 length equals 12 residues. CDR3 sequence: CATRGGSYGYTF. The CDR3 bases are TGTGCCACCAGGGGCGGCTCCTATGGCTACACCTTC.

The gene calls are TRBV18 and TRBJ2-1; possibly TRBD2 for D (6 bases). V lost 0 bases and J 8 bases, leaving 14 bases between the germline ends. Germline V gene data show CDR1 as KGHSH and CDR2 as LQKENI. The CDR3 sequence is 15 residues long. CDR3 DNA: TGTGCCAGCTCACCACCTTCCAAAGGCGGGGATGAGCAGTTCTTC. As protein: CASSPPSKGGDEQFF.

The CDR3 DNA sequence: TGTGCCAGCAGCAGAGGACAAGCGAGGAACACTGAAGCTTTCTTT. It encodes CASSRGQARNTEAFF. The chain recombines TRBV9 with TRBJ1-1, with D possibly matching TRBD1 (5 bases). CDR3 size: 15 residues. Germline values: CDR1 SGDLS, CDR2 YYNGEE. V lost 4 bases to trimming and J lost 1 base, with 14 bases between them.

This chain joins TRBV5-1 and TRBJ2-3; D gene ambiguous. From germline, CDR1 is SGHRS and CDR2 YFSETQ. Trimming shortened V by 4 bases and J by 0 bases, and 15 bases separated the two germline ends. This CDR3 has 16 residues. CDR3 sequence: CASSVSKFSSTDTQYF. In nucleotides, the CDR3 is TGCGCCAGCAGCGTTAGCAAATTCTCAAGCACAGATACGCAGTATTTT.

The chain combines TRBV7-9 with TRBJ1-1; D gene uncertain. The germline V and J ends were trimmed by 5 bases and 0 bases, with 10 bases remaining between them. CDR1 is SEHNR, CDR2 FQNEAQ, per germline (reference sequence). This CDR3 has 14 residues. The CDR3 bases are TGTGCCAGCAGCAAAACGAATATGAACACTGAAGCTTTCTTT. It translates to CASSKTNMNTEAFF.

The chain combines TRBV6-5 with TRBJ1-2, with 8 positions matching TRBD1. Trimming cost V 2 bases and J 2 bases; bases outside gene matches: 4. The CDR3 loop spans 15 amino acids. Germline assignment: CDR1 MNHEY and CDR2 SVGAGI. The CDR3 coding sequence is TGTGCCAGCAGTTACAGCCGGACAGGGAACTATGGCTACACCTTC. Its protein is CASSYSRTGNYGYTF.

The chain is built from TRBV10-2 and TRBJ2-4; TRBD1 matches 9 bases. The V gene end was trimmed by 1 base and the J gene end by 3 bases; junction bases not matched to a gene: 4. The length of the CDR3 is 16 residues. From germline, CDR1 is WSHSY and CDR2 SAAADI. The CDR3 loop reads CASSEWDRDFKNIQYF. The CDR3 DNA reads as TGCGCCAGCAGTGAGTGGGACAGGGACTTCAAAAACATTCAGTACTTC.

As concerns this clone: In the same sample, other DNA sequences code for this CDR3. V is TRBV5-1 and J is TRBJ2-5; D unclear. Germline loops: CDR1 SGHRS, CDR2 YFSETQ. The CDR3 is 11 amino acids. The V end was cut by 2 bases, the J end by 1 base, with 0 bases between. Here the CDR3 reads CASSFQETQYF. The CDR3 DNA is TGCGCCAGCAGCTTCCAAGAGACCCAGTACTTC.

The CDR3 sequence is CASSLETISATQYF. In DNA, the CDR3 is TGTGCCAGCAGCTTAGAGACTATTAGCGCGACCCAGTACTTC. The rearrangement uses TRBV7-2 and TRBJ2-5; tentative D call: TRBD2 (5 bases). The CDR3 sequence is 14 residues long. The V end lost 1 base, the J end lost 7 bases, and 13 bases lay between the germline ends. The V gene's germline CDR1 is SGHTA and CDR2 FQGNSA.